This T cell receptor beta chain originates from a study of blood T cell repertoires in COVID-19. The wider study: Material from acute and convalescent COVID-19 was sourced from the United States, Italy and Spain. T cells, B-cell-depleted T cells, or PBMCs supplied cDNA or gDNA.

The trim removed 5 bases at V and 9 bases at J, leaving 14 bases unmatched. Germline V lookup: CDR1 MDHEN, CDR2 SYDVKM. This CDR3 comprises 18 residues. Original methodology: Amplified reference gene primers provided the basis for estimating nucleated cell counts. Repertoires were generated with immunoSEQ multiplex PCR, while TCRdb's copy carries only in-frame clones and drops some. V and J calls and clone size follow that table, whereas D and trimming were derived from the DNA. This sample yields 95,000 to 150,000 clones, of which 86% are seen a single time; 5% to 6% belongs to the top ten. The sequence derives from a human donor in a cohort sampled during active COVID-19. The gene calls are TRBV28 and TRBJ2-1, with 15 positions matching TRBD2. The specimen sequenced was peripheral blood. CDR3 sequence reads: CASSPSPGLAGGFSEQFF. In DNA, the CDR3 is TGTGCCAGCAGTCCATCCCCGGGACTAGCGGGAGGTTTCTCTGAGCAGTTCTTC.